This T cell receptor beta chain is drawn from a study of OX40 agonist ivuxolimab in advanced cancers. On the study more broadly: Those treated in dose escalation had hepatocellular carcinoma, melanoma, renal cell cancer or head and neck cancer. Study findings and constraints: Dosing at 0.1 to 3.0 mg/kg was accompanied by clonal expansion of CD4+ and CD8+ blood T cells by week 6.

This clone was seen once. Antigen unknown. CDR3 length: 11 amino acids. The germline CDR1 and CDR2 sequences are SGHTA and FQGTGA. V was shortened by 0 bases and J by 6 bases, with 0 bases between the two germline ends. Some clones are missing from TCRdb's copy, which holds only in-frame ones; the method was immunoSEQ multiplex PCR. The table records approximately 40,000 clones, around 88% of them present only once. The specimen was CD4+ or CD8+ T cells sorted from blood, collected in a trial of the OX40 agonist ivuxolimab. The chain employs TRBV7-3 and TRBJ2-1, with D uncertain. The clonotype was recovered from an adult with an advanced solid tumor such as melanoma, head and neck, liver or kidney cancer. This CDR3 reads CASSLTNEQFF. The DNA for the CDR3 is TGTGCCAGCAGCTTAACCAATGAGCAGTTCTTC.